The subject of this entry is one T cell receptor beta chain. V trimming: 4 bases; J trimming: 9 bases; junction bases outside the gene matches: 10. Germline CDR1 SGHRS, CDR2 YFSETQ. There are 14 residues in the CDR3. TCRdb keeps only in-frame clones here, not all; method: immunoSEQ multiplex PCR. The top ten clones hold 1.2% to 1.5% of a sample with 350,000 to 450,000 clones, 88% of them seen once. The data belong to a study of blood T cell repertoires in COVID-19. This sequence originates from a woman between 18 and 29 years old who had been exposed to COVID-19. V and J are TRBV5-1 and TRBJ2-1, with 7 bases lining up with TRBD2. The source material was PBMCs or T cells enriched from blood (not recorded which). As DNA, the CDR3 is TGCGCCAGCAGCCCCGGGACCCCGGGGGGTGAGCAGTTCTTC. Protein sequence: CASSPGTPGGEQFF.